This record concerns one T cell receptor beta chain sequence. Its target is unknown. This entry belongs to a study of cytomegalovirus exposure and HLA in healthy donors. Study results and caveats: Rarity characterized most TCR sequences, yet some public TCRs appeared in many donors. According to a subsequent analysis, TCR clusters from the first cohort were inclined to appear together in the 120 or so validation repertoires.

TCRdb keeps only in-frame clones here, not all; method: immunoSEQ multiplex PCR. The repertoire has around 150,000 clones, 91% of them found once; the top ten carry around 2.7%. The donors were members of the validation cohort, which comprised 120 subjects and was separate from the first cohort of 666 subjects. Germline V gives CDR1 MNHNS, CDR2 SASEGT. The CDR3 has 13 amino acids. The V end was cut by 10 bases, the J end by 7 bases, with 19 bases between. This TCR was sampled from a woman between 18 and 29 years old in good health and CMV-seropositive. J is TRBJ2-5 and V is TRBV6-1; TRBD1 is a possible D gene (6 bases). Source material: PBMCs. The CDR3, as DNA: TGTGCCATGGACTCAATCCCCAGGGGGACCCAGTACTTC. It yields the protein CAMDSIPRGTQYF.